This TCR beta chain was obtained from a study of T cells in Graves' hyperthyroidism and ophthalmopathy. Whole-study context: Specimen type is peripheral blood, collected at initial diagnosis prior to any treatment.

Trimming stripped 1 base from V and 8 bases from J, with 14 bases between. The CDR3 runs to 14 residues. This clonotype was seen a handful of times. Its specificity is unknown. Study-wide findings and caveats: The blood repertoire included most of the expanded thyroid clonotypes above 0.001.

Thyroid ultrasound and orbital computed tomography, with clinical symptoms and serum thyroxine and TRAb, informed diagnoses. TCR beta CDR3 regions were amplified from RNA transcripts. The primer set for the first-round RT-PCR of the TCR CDR3 was HTBI. Via MiXCR, TCRdb re-called the multiplex PCR reads, giving one row per CDR3 protein. The data show hundreds of thousands of distinct CDR3 sequences, 15% to 20% seen once. This sequence joins TRBV12-3 or TRBV12-4 and TRBJ1-2, with D unclear. The sequenced material came from blood. The source is a man aged 50 or older with Graves' ophthalmopathy. The CDR3 nucleotides read TGTGCCAGCAGTTTAGATTACACCTTAACCGGCTACACCTTC. It specifies CASSLDYTLTGYTF.